This T cell receptor beta chain was captured by sequencing in a study of identical twins. In its sample, this clonotype was seen many times. The target antigen is unknown. The CDR3 runs 15 residues. V shed 4 bases and J 6 bases; nucleotides not matched to a gene: 10. Per the germline V gene, CDR1 is LGHNA and CDR2 is YSLEER. TCRdb called the 5' RACE reads again in MiXCR, with one record for every CDR3 protein. The data contain around 230,000 distinct CDR3 sequences, 6.5% of them seen just once; the ten biggest clones take up 14% to 15%. General study results and limits: Alpha sequences out of frame and shared by twins had excess low generation probability.

This sample also belongs to another study, concerning T cells expressing NK-cell markers. That publication notes: An anti-gamma-delta TCR antibody restricted sorting to alpha-beta TCR T cells in several experiments.

This TCR derives from a young woman in good health. V is TRBV4-3 and J is TRBJ2-7, with 9 bases lining up with TRBD1. Sequencing was performed on CD8+ T cells sorted from blood. CDR3 amino acids: CASSPSPGQGSEQYF. In DNA, the CDR3 is TGCGCCAGCAGCCCGTCGCCGGGACAGGGAAGCGAGCAGTACTTC.